These 16 T cell receptor beta chains originate from one sample sequenced in a study of cytomegalovirus exposure and HLA in healthy donors (dated by TCRdb to between 2016 and 2019). To prepare the library, the immunoSEQ multiplex PCR assay was applied. A mixture of 60 forward primers for TCR Vbeta segments and 13 reverse primers for TCR Jbeta segments was used in the multiplex PCR. This immuneACCESS table, as held by TCRdb, lists in-frame sequences with V and J called but not all clones. Of the missing ones, under half trace to an unresolved V gene in checked studies; the others have no known cause. The sample contains around 130,000 clones, around 80% of them found a single time. The ten largest clonotypes hold around 5% of the sample. Material for sequencing was PBMCs. These receptors were obtained from a young man in good health and CMV-seronegative.

The rearrangement joins TRBV29-1 to TRBJ2-7, with TRBD1 matching 11 bases. Per the germline V gene, CDR1 is SQVTM and CDR2 is ANQGSEA. CDR3 length equals 13 residues. The junction had 1 base not matched to a gene; V was cut back by 1 base and J by 5 bases. The CDR3 DNA is TGCAGCGTTGAAGGGACAGGGGGCGACGAGCAGTACTTC. This codes for CSVEGTGGDEQYF.

The chain recombines TRBV5-6 with TRBJ2-1, with 7 nucleotides matching TRBD2. Germline CDR1 reads SGHDT; CDR2 reads YYEEEE. There are 15 residues in the CDR3. V lost 3 bases and J lost 2; bases outside the gene matches: 5. CDR3 residues: CASSSWGGTYNEQFF. In DNA form, the CDR3 reads TGTGCCAGCAGCTCGTGGGGAGGGACCTACAATGAGCAGTTCTTC. The full variable domain, completed using reference TRBV5-6 and TRBJ2-1, is DAGVTQSPTHLIKTRGQQVTLRCSPKSGHDTVSWYQQALGQGPQFIFQYYEEEERQRGNFPDRFSGHQFPNYSSELNVNALLLGDSALYLCASSSWGGTYNEQFFGPGTRLTVL.

This clone was seen once. The V and J genes are TRBV7-8 and TRBJ1-2; D is ambiguous. Looked up from germline, CDR1 is SGHVS and CDR2 is FQNEAQ. The length of the CDR3 is 14 residues. Trimming left V 4 bases short and J 3 bases short, with 12 bases between. The CDR3 DNA reads TGTGCCAGCAGCTCTCAACGGTATGACTATGGCTACACCTTC. Translation: CASSSQRYDYGYTF.

The chain has TRBV6-6 and TRBJ2-7; TRBD1 matches at 10 bases. Unmatched junction bases numbered 13, after V lost 6 bases and J lost 5 bases. Germline CDR1 is MNHNY and CDR2 is SVGAGI (reference sequence). There are 16 residues in the CDR3. The CDR3 is CASSATPGQGSHEQYF. The CDR3 DNA reads as TGTGCCAGCAGCGCAACCCCGGGACAGGGGTCCCACGAGCAGTACTTC.

V is TRBV20-1 and J is TRBJ2-1; D possibly corresponds to TRBD2 (6 bases). Germline CDR1 is DFQATT and CDR2 is SNEGSKA (reference sequence). The CDR3 is made up of 11 amino acids. V was trimmed by 6 bases and J by 10 bases, leaving 13 bases between them. The CDR3 region is CSAQEGLEQFF. The CDR3 nucleotides are TGCAGTGCCCAGGAGGGGTTAGAGCAGTTCTTC.

J is TRBJ2-1 and V is TRBV2, with 16 bases aligning to TRBD2. V lost 9 bases to trimming and J lost 7 bases; unmatched junction nucleotides: 9. This CDR3 has 16 residues. Germline V gene data show CDR1 as SNHLY and CDR2 as FYNNEI. The CDR3 bases are TGTGCCAGACCGGGACTAGCGGGAGGGCGTGGGAATGAGCAGTTCTTC. It specifies CARPGLAGGRGNEQFF.

The CDR3 DNA sequence: TGCGCCAGCAGCCAAGATCAACAGGGGATCCTGACGCAGTATTTT. Residues: CASSQDQQGILTQYF. V gene TRBV4-3 combines with J gene TRBJ2-3; the match to TRBD1 covers 7 bases. Germline trimming cut 0 bases from V and 9 bases from J; bases unmatched to any gene: 9. Germline CDR1 and CDR2: LGHNA and YSLEER. The CDR3 contains 15 residues.

This clone came up once. This chain joins TRBV29-1 and TRBJ1-5; tentatively, D is TRBD1 (5 bases). CDR1 and CDR2 from the germline V gene are SQVTM and ANQGSEA. The CDR3 is 13 amino acids. V lost 4 bases and J lost 7, with 14 bases in between. CDR3 DNA: TGCAGCGTTGGGGGGTTGGGGGGGCAGCCCCAGCATTTT. This encodes CSVGGLGGQPQHF. Looking up the rest from reference TRBV29-1 and TRBJ1-5 gives the full variable domain: SAVISQKPSRDICQRGTSLTIQCQVDSQVTMMFWYRQQPGQSLTLIATANQGSEATYESGFVIDKFPISRPNLTFSTLTVSNMSPEDSSIYLCSVGGLGGQPQHFGDGTRLSIL.

The V gene is TRBV28, the J gene TRBJ1-1; 11 nucleotides agree with TRBD1. Unmatched junction bases numbered 5, after V lost 6 bases and J lost 2 bases. The CDR3 has 15 residues. CDR1 and CDR2 (germline): MDHEN, SYDVKM. The CDR3 DNA is TGTGCCAGCAGCCCGGGGACAGGGGGTAACACTGAAGCTTTCTTT. Translated: CASSPGTGGNTEAFF.

V usage is TRBV27 and J usage is TRBJ1-5; the D is unclear. CDR1 is MNHEY and CDR2 is SMNVEV in the germline V gene (reference sequence). The CDR3 has 14 residues. Trimming removed 3 bases from V and 2 bases from J, with 8 bases in between. The CDR3: CASSLWQGNQPQHF. The CDR3 bases are TGTGCCAGCAGTTTGTGGCAGGGCAATCAGCCCCAGCATTTT.

The CDR3 DNA sequence: TGTGCCAGCAGATCAGTACGGGGGAGGGCCCCCTACGAGCAGTACTTC. Residues: CASRSVRGRAPYEQYF. The chain couples TRBV11-2 to TRBJ2-7; 7 positions agree with TRBD2. The V gene end was trimmed by 6 bases and the J gene end by 2 bases; junction bases not matched to a gene: 13. The germline gives CDR1 SGHAT, CDR2 FQNNGV. CDR3 length equals 16 residues.

The rearrangement joins TRBV19 to TRBJ1-2; maybe TRBD1 (6 bases). V lost 10 bases, J lost 7 bases, and 19 bases lay in between. The V gene's germline CDR1 is LNHDA and CDR2 SQIVND (reference sequence). The length of the CDR3 is 13 residues. The CDR3 reads CATGGIKYSGYTF. As DNA, the CDR3 is TGTGCCACTGGGGGCATCAAATACAGTGGCTACACCTTC. Drawing the rest from reference TRBV19 and TRBJ1-2, the complete variable domain is DGGITQSPKYLFRKEGQNVTLSCEQNLNHDAMYWYRQDPGQGLRLIYYSQIVNDFQKGDIAEGYSVSREKKESFPLTVTSAQKNPTAFYLCATGGIKYSGYTFGSGTRLTVV.

The chain recombines TRBV18 with TRBJ2-7, with 9 nucleotides matching TRBD2. The CDR3 has 16 amino acids. V lost 0 bases to trimming and J lost 4 bases; unmatched junction nucleotides: 7. CDR1 and CDR2 (germline): KGHSH, LQKENI. CDR3 in DNA: TGTGCCAGCTCACCACCGATTTCGGCGGGAGGGTACGAGCAGTACTTC. It specifies CASSPPISAGGYEQYF. Full variable domain (outside the CDR3, taken from reference TRBV18 and TRBJ2-7): NAGVMQNPRHLVRRRGQEARLRCSPMKGHSHVYWYRQLPEEGLKFMVYLQKENIIDESGMPKERFSAEFPKEGPSILRIQQVVRGDSAAYFCASSPPISAGGYEQYFGPGTRLTVT.

The CDR3 region has the DNA TGCGCCAGCAGCTCAGGGGCGCCCACAGATACGCAGTATTTT. It yields the protein CASSSGAPTDTQYF. The rearrangement links TRBV5-1 to TRBJ2-3; TRBD1 is a possible D gene (6 bases). Trimming removed 3 bases from V and 2 bases from J, with 10 bases in between. This CDR3 region has 14 residues. Germline CDR1 and CDR2: SGHRS and YFSETQ.

The V gene is TRBV27, the J gene TRBJ2-7; TRBD2 aligns across 11 bases. The germline V gene encodes CDR1 MNHEY and CDR2 SMNVEV (reference sequence). V lost 5 bases, J lost 0 bases, and 6 bases stayed unmatched. The CDR3 consists of 16 residues. The CDR3 DNA follows: TGTGCCAGCAGTCCGCGACTAGCGGGAAGCTCCTACGAGCAGTACTTC. This encodes CASSPRLAGSSYEQYF.

The chain has TRBV10-3 and TRBJ2-7; 7 positions agree with TRBD2. CDR3 length equals 13 residues. CDR1 ENHRY and CDR2 SYGVKD come from the germline V gene. J lost 3 bases, V lost 6 bases, and 5 bases had no gene match. CDR3 sequence: CAIRAGDYYEQYF. CDR3 DNA: TGTGCCATCAGGGCGGGGGATTACTACGAGCAGTACTTC.